The 14 T cell receptor beta chains given below trace back to one sample, sequenced in a study of STAT3 mutations in large granular lymphocyte leukemia. This table comes from immunoSEQ multiplex PCR, and its TCRdb copy is limited to in-frame clones, with some not included. The profile shows 16,000 or so clones, roughly 81% of them singletons. Study-level results: At least one immunodominant TCR beta clonotype appeared in every T-cell large granular lymphocyte leukemia patient.

Antigens of these TCRs are unknown. Sequenced input: peripheral blood mononuclear cells. The source is a man over 45 with T-cell large granular lymphocyte leukemia. Some clones in this sample may be carry-over from other donors' samples.

The chain is built from TRBV5-1 and TRBJ1-3; TRBD1 is a possible D gene (5 bases). The CDR3 sequence is 13 residues long. V lost 0 bases and J 8 bases, leaving 9 bases between the germline ends. Germline V gene lookup returns CDR1 SGHRS and CDR2 YFSETQ. The CDR3 DNA reads TGCGCCAGCAGCTTGGGGGACCTAGACACCATATATTTT. It translates to CASSLGDLDTIYF.

The rearrangement joins TRBV7-9 to TRBJ2-7; D gene uncertain. Germline V gene sequence: CDR1 SEHNR, CDR2 FQNEAQ (reference sequence). Trimming took off 1 base at V and 5 bases at J, with 6 bases between the two ends. The length of the CDR3 is 12 residues. The DNA for the CDR3 is TGTGCCAGCAGCTTAGTCCATAACGAGCAGTACTTC. It codes for CASSLVHNEQYF. Full variable domain (outside the CDR3, taken from reference TRBV7-9 and TRBJ2-7): DTGVSQNPRHKITKRGQNVTFRCDPISEHNRLYWYRQTLGQGPEFLTYFQNEAQLEKSRLLSDRFSAERPKGSFSTLEIQRTEQGDSAMYLCASSLVHNEQYFGPGTRLTVT.

The rearrangement joins TRBV10-2 to TRBJ2-7; 7 bases match TRBD2. The ends lost 8 bases at V and 7 bases at J; junction bases unmatched: 23. The CDR3 consists of 17 residues. CDR1 and CDR2 from the germline V gene are WSHSY and SAAADI. As DNA, the CDR3 is TGCGCCAGCTCCGGGGGGATGTTGGGTCCCCACAATATGGAGCAGTACTTC. As protein: CASSGGMLGPHNMEQYF.

The gene calls are TRBV30 and TRBJ2-5; possible D gene TRBD1, 6 bases. CDR1 is GTSNPN and CDR2 is SVGIG in the germline V gene (reference sequence). V was trimmed by 7 bases and J by 2 bases, leaving 14 bases between them. The CDR3 consists of 13 residues. DNA for the CDR3: TGTGCCTCCCAAAGGGGGAATCAAGAGACCCAGTACTTC. Translating it yields CASQRGNQETQYF.

This clone was picked up a small number of times. The genes are TRBV29-1 and TRBJ2-1; D not certain. CDR3 length equals 12 residues. CDR1 SQVTM and CDR2 ANQGSEA come from the germline V gene. The ends were cut back, 7 bases at V and 4 bases at J, with 11 bases in the middle. CDR3 DNA sequence: TGCAGCGGTAGGATATCATACAATGAGCAGTTCTTC. This codes for CSGRISYNEQFF.

The chain links TRBV4-1 to TRBJ2-7; 10 positions agree with TRBD1. The J segment lost 5 bases and the V segment lost 4 bases, leaving 14 bases of the junction unmatched. CDR1 is MGHRA, CDR2 YSYEKL, per germline. The CDR3 is 17 residues long. CDR3 in amino acids: CASSRAQPGQGRHEQYF. The CDR3 DNA reads TGCGCCAGCAGCCGAGCCCAGCCGGGACAGGGGCGCCACGAGCAGTACTTC.

V and J are TRBV7-2 and TRBJ2-7; 8 nucleotides match TRBD2. Germline lookup yields CDR1 SGHTA and CDR2 FQGNSA. The ends lost 5 bases at V and 4 bases at J; junction bases unmatched: 7. The CDR3 is 14 amino acids. DNA of the CDR3: TGTGCCAGCAGCCACCCAAGCGGGAGTTACGAGCAGTACTTC. Protein sequence: CASSHPSGSYEQYF.

V usage is TRBV7-9 and J usage is TRBJ2-5; the D gene is possibly TRBD1 (6 bases). The ends were cut back, 2 bases at V and 1 base at J, with 8 bases in the middle. CDR3 length equals 14 residues. Germline CDR1 and CDR2: SEHNR and FQNEAQ (reference sequence). Here the CDR3 reads CASSLRQAQETQYF. CDR3 DNA sequence: TGTGCCAGCAGCTTAAGACAGGCCCAAGAGACCCAGTACTTC.

This clone was seen a few times. The chain employs TRBV5-6 and TRBJ1-4; no clear D gene. CDR1 is SGHDT, CDR2 YYEEEE, per germline. V lost 1 base to trimming and J lost 7 bases, with 5 bases between them. There are 12 residues in the CDR3. Here the CDR3 reads CASSLRAEKLFF. The CDR3 nucleotides read TGTGCCAGCAGCTTGAGGGCTGAAAAACTGTTTTTT.

The chain joins TRBV27 to TRBJ1-2; 12 bases line up with TRBD1. Germline-derived CDR1 and CDR2 are MNHEY and SMNVEV (reference sequence). CDR3 size: 19 residues. After removal of 6 bases from V and 3 bases from J, the junction contained 17 bases not matched to a gene. CDR3 residues: CASRSDFGTGGDEDYGYTF. CDR3 DNA: TGTGCCAGCAGAAGCGACTTTGGGACAGGGGGCGACGAGGACTATGGCTACACCTTC.

The chain employs TRBV19 and TRBJ1-5; the D gene is possibly TRBD1 (6 bases). Trimming pared 3 bases from V and 3 bases from J, leaving 15 bases between. Germline V lookup: CDR1 LNHDA, CDR2 SQIVND (reference sequence). The CDR3 is 16 residues long. CDR3 bases: TGTGCCAGTAGTATCGGAGGACAGAGTTACAATCAGCCCCAGCATTTT. Its translation is CASSIGGQSYNQPQHF.

The rearrangement joins TRBV30 to TRBJ2-5; the match to TRBD1 covers 9 bases. The junction had 4 bases not matched to a gene; V was cut back by 1 base and J by 1 base. The CDR3 covers 15 residues. CDR1 GTSNPN and CDR2 SVGIG come from the germline V gene (reference sequence). CDR3 protein: CAWSEPTGGQETQYF. The CDR3, as DNA: TGTGCCTGGAGTGAACCGACAGGGGGCCAAGAGACCCAGTACTTC.

This sequence joins TRBV5-1 and TRBJ1-1, with 9 bases fitting TRBD1. The V and J ends lost 4 bases and 4 bases, in that order; junction bases with no gene match: 5. There are 14 residues in the CDR3. Per the germline V gene, CDR1 is SGHRS and CDR2 is YFSETQ. DNA of the CDR3: TGCGCCAGCAGCGGAGGGGGACAGGGCACTGAAGCTTTCTTT. It yields the protein CASSGGGQGTEAFF.

V is TRBV5-4 and J is TRBJ1-4; 7 bases agree with TRBD1. The germline V gene encodes CDR1 SGHNT and CDR2 YYREEE (reference sequence). The CDR3 extends over 15 amino acids. V trimming: 1 base; J trimming: 4 bases; junction bases outside the gene matches: 4. CDR3 amino acids: CASSLSTGNNEKLFF. CDR3 DNA: TGTGCCAGCAGCTTGTCGACAGGGAATAATGAAAAACTGTTTTTT.